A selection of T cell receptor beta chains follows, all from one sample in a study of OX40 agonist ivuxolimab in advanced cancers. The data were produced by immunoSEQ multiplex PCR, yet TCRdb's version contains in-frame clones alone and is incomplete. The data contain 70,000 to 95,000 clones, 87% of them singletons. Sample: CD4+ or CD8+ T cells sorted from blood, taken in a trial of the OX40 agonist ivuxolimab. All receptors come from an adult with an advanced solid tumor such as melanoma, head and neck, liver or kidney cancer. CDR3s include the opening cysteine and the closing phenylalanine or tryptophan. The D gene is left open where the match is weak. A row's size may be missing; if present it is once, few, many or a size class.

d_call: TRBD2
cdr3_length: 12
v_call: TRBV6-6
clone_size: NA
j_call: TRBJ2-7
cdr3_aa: CASSVAGGPLDF
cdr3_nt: TGTGCCAGCAGTGTAGCGGGGGGCCCTCTTGACTTC

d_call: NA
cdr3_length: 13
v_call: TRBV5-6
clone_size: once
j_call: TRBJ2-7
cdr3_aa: CASSLDFSYEQYF
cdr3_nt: TGTGCCAGCAGCTTGGACTTTTCCTACGAGCAGTACTTC

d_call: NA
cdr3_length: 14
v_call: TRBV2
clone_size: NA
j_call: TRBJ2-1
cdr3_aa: CARRRGSSYNEQFF
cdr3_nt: TGTGCCCGGCGGAGGGGGAGCTCCTACAATGAGCAGTTCTTC

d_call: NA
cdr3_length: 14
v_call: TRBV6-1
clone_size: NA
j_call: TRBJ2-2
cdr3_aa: CASSEVREIGELFF
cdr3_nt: TGTGCCAGCAGTGAGGTTAGGGAGATAGGGGAGCTGTTTTTT

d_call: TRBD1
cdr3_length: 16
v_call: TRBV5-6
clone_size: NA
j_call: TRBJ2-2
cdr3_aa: CASSLFGTGVGGELFF
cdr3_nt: TGTGCCAGCAGCTTGTTCGGGACAGGGGTCGGCGGGGAGCTGTTTTTT

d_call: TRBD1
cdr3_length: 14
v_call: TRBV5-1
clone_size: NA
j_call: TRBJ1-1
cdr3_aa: CASSLGTGQTEAFF
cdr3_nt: TGCGCCAGCAGCTTGGGGACAGGGCAAACTGAAGCTTTCTTT

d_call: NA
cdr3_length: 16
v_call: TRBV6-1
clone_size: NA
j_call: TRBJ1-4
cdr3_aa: CASSETGPLLGGKLFF
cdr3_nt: TGTGCCAGCAGTGAGACAGGTCCACTACTGGGGGGAAAACTGTTTTTT

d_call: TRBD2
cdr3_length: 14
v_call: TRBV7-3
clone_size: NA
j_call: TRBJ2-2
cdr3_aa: CASSSLAGDGELFF
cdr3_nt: TGTGCCAGCAGCTCACTAGCGGGTGATGGGGAGCTGTTTTTT

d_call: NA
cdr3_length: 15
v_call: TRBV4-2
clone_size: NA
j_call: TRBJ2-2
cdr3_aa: CASSAMGMSTGELFF
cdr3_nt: TGTGCCAGCAGCGCCATGGGGATGAGCACCGGGGAGCTGTTTTTT

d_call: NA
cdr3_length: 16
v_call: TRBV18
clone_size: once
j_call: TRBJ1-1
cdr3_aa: CASSPQELRVNTEAFF
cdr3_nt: TGTGCCAGCTCACCACAGGAGCTCCGAGTGAACACTGAAGCTTTCTTT

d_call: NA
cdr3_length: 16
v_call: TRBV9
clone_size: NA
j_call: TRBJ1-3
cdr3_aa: CASSVGPPPDYKTIYF
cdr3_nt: TGTGCCAGCAGCGTAGGACCCCCACCAGATTATAAAACCATATATTTT

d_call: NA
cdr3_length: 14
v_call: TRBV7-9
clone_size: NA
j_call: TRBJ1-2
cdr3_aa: CASSLEQVSTGYTF
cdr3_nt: TGTGCCAGCAGCTTGGAACAGGTCTCTACTGGCTACACCTTC

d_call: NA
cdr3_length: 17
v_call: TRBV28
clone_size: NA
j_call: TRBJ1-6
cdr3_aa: CASSFAQMSSYNSPLHF
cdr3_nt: TGTGCCAGCAGTTTTGCACAGATGAGCTCCTATAATTCACCCCTCCACTTT

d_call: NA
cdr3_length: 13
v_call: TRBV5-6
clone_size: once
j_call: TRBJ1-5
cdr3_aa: CASSPKGGPPQHF
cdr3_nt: TGTGCCAGCAGCCCGAAGGGGGGGCCGCCCCAGCATTTT

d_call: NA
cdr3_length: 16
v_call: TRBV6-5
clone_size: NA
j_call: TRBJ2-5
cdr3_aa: CASSYGGIGPQETQYF
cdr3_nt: TGTGCCAGCAGTTACGGGGGAATTGGCCCCCAAGAGACCCAGTACTTC

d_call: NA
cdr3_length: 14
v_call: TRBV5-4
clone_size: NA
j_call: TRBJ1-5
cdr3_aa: CASSLGPSNQPQHF
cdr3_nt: TGTGCCAGCAGCTTGGGGCCTAGCAATCAGCCCCAGCATTTT

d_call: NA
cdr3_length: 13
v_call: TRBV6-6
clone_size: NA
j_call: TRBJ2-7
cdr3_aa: CASSRDRGYEQYF
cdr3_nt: TGTGCCAGCAGCCGGGACCGGGGTTACGAGCAGTACTTC

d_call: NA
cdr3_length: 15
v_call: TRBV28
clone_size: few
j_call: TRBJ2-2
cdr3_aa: CASSTPGQRPGELFF
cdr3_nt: TGTGCCAGCAGTACTCCGGGACAAAGACCCGGGGAGCTGTTTTTT

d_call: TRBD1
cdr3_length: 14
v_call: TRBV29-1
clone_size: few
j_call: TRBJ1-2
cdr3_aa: CSVKRQGRSHGYTF
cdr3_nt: TGCAGCGTTAAACGACAGGGGAGGAGCCATGGCTACACCTTC

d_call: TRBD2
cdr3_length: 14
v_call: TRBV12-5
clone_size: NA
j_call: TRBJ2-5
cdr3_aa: CASDAGGGQETQYF
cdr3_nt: TGTGCTAGTGATGCGGGAGGGGGCCAAGAGACCCAGTACTTC

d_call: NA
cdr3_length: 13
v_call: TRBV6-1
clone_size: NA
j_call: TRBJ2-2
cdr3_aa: CASSWADGGELFF
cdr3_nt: TGTGCCAGCAGCTGGGCGGACGGCGGGGAGCTGTTTTTT

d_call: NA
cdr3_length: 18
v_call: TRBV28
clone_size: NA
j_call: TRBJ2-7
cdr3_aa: CASSLSGRGKSSGYEQYF
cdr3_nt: TGTGCCAGCAGTTTGTCAGGGCGCGGCAAGAGTAGCGGCTACGAGCAGTACTTC

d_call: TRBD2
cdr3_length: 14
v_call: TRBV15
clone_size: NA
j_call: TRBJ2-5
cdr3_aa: CATSGGRGEMTQYF
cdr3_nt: TGTGCCACCAGTGGGGGGCGGGGGGAGATGACCCAGTACTTC

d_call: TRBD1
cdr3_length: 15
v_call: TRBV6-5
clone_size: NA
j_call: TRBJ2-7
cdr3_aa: CASSSGTGRIYEQYF
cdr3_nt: TGTGCCAGCAGTTCCGGGACAGGGAGGATCTACGAGCAGTACTTC

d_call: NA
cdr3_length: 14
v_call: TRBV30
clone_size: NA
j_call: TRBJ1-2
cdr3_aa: CAWSRGQVNYGYTF
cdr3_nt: TGTGCCTGGAGTAGGGGACAAGTTAACTATGGCTACACCTTC

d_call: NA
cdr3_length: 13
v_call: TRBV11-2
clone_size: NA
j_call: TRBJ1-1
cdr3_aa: CASSMKPNTEAFF
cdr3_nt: TGTGCCAGCAGCATGAAACCGAACACTGAAGCTTTCTTT

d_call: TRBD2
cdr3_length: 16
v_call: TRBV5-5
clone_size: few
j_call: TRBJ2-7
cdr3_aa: CASSSRGTSGSYEQYF
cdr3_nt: TGTGCCAGCAGCTCACGCGGGACTAGCGGCTCCTACGAGCAGTACTTC

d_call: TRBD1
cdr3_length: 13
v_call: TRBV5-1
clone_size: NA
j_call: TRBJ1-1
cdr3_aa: CASSLSGGTEAFF
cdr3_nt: TGCGCCAGCAGCTTGTCAGGGGGCACTGAAGCTTTCTTT

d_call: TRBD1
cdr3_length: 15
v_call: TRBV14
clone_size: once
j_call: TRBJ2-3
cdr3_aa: CASRGTASSTDTQYF
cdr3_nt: TGTGCCAGCAGAGGGACAGCCTCAAGCACAGATACGCAGTATTTT

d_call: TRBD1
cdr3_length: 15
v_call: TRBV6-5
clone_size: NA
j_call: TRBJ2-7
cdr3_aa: CASSYGGTGSYEQYF
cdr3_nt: TGTGCCAGCAGTTACGGGGGGACAGGGAGCTACGAGCAGTACTTC

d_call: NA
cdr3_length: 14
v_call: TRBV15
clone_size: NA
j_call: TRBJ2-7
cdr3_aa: CATSRVGSDVEQYF
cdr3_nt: TGTGCCACCAGCAGAGTTGGGTCGGACGTCGAGCAGTACTTC

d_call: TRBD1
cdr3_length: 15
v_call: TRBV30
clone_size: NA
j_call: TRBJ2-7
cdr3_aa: CAWSVQGTGGYEQYF
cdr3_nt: TGTGCCTGGAGTGTACAAGGGACAGGCGGGTACGAGCAGTACTTC

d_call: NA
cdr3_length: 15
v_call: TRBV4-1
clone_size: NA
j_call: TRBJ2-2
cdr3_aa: CASSQMRSGGGELFF
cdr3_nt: TGCGCCAGCAGCCAAATGCGCAGTGGGGGCGGGGAGCTGTTTTTT

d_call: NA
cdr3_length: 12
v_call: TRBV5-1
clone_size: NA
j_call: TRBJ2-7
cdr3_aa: CASSLGVGEQYF
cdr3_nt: TGCGCCAGCAGCTTGGGGGTTGGCGAGCAGTACTTC

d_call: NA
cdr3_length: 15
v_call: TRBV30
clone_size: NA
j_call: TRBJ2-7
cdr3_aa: CAWSSSPVGPDEQYF
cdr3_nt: TGTGCCTGGAGTTCAAGCCCTGTAGGGCCGGACGAGCAGTACTTC

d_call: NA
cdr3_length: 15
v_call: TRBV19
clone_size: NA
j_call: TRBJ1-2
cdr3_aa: CASSIEAGRAGDYTF
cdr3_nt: TGTGCCAGTAGTATAGAGGCCGGACGTGCCGGAGACTACACCTTC

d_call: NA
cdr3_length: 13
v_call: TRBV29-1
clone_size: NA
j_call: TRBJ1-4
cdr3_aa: CSVGPGGMEKLFF
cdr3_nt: TGCAGCGTTGGCCCCGGGGGCATGGAAAAACTGTTTTTT

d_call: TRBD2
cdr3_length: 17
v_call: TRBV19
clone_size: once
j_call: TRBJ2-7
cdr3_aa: CASSPRTSGGYPYEQYF
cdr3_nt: TGTGCCAGTAGTCCAAGGACTAGCGGGGGGTACCCCTACGAGCAGTACTTC

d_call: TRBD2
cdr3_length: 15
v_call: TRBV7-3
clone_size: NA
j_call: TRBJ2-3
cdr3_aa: CASSSLAGASDTQYF
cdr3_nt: TGTGCCAGCAGTTCACTAGCGGGAGCGTCAGATACGCAGTATTTT

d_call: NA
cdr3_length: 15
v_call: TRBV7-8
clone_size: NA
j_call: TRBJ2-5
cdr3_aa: CASSLLGPNQETQYF
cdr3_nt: TGTGCCAGCAGCTTGCTAGGGCCCAATCAAGAGACCCAGTACTTC

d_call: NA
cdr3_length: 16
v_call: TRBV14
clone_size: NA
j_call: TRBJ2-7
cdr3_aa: CASSQVRGNIRNEQYF
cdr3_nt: TGTGCCAGCAGCCAAGTTAGGGGAAACATTAGGAACGAGCAGTACTTC

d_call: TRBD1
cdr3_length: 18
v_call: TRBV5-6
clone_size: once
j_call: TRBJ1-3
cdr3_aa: CASSVRPTGTGRRNTIYF
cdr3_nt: TGTGCCAGCAGCGTAAGACCAACCGGGACAGGGAGACGGAACACCATATATTTT

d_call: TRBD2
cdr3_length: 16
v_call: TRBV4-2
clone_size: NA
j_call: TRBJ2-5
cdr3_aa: CASSQDISGVSGTQYF
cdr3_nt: TGTGCCAGCAGCCAAGATATTAGCGGGGTCTCCGGGACCCAGTACTTC

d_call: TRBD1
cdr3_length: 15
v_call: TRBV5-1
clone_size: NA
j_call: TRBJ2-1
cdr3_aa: CASSLGQGKDNEQFF
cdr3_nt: TGCGCCAGCAGCCTAGGACAGGGGAAAGACAATGAGCAGTTCTTC

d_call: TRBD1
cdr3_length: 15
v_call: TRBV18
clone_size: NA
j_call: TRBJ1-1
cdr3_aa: CASSPRTGLNTEAFF
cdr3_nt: TGTGCCAGCTCACCAAGGACAGGTCTGAACACTGAAGCTTTCTTT

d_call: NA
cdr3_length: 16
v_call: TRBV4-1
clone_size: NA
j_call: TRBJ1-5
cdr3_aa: CASSQDGGGSNQPQHF
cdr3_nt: TGCGCCAGCAGCCAAGATGGGGGGGGTAGCAATCAGCCCCAGCATTTT

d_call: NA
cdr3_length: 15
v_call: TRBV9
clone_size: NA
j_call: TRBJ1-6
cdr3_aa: CASSVAPGRDSPLHF
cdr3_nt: TGTGCCAGCAGCGTAGCTCCCGGGAGGGATTCACCCCTCCACTTT

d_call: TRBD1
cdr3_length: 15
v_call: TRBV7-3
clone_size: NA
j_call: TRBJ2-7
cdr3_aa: CASSLSGQEPYEQYF
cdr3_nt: TGTGCCAGCAGCTTATCTGGACAGGAACCCTACGAGCAGTACTTC

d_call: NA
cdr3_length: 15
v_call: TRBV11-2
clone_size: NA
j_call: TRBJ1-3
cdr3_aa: CASSFNRVSGNTIYF
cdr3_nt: TGTGCCAGCAGCTTCAACAGAGTCTCTGGAAACACCATATATTTT

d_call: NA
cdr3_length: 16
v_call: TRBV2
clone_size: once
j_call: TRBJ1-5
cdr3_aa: CASSEAWPGSNQPQHF
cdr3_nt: TGTGCCAGCAGTGAAGCGTGGCCAGGGAGCAATCAGCCCCAGCATTTT

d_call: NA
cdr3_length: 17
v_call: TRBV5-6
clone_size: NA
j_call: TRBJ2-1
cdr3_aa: CATFSLTAGTPDNEQFF
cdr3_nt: TGTGCCACCTTTTCCCTGACGGCCGGGACACCTGACAATGAGCAGTTCTTC

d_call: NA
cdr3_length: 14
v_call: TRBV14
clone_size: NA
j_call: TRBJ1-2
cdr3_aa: CASSQVSQGQRYTF
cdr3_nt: TGTGCCAGCAGCCAAGTATCTCAGGGCCAACGGTACACCTTC

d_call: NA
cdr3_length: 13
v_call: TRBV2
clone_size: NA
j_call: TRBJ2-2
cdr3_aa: CASGTAGGGELFF
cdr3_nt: TGTGCCAGCGGGACAGCGGGCGGTGGGGAGCTGTTTTTT

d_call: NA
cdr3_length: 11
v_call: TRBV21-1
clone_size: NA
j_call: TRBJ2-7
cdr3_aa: CASSKVGEQYF
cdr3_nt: TGTGCCAGCAGCAAAGTTGGTGAGCAGTACTTC

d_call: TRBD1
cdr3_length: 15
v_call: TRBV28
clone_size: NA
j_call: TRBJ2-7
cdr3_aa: CASSFTGGSRYEQYF
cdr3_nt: TGTGCCAGCAGTTTTACAGGGGGGTCTCGCTACGAGCAGTACTTC

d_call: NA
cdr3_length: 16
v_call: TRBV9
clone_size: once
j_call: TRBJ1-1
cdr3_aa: CASSLLPGGPNTEAFF
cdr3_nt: TGTGCCAGCAGCCTCCTACCGGGGGGGCCGAACACTGAAGCTTTCTTT

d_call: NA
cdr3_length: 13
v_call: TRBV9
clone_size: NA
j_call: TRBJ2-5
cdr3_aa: CASSVTGTETQYF
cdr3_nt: TGTGCCAGCAGCGTAACCGGGACGGAGACCCAGTACTTC